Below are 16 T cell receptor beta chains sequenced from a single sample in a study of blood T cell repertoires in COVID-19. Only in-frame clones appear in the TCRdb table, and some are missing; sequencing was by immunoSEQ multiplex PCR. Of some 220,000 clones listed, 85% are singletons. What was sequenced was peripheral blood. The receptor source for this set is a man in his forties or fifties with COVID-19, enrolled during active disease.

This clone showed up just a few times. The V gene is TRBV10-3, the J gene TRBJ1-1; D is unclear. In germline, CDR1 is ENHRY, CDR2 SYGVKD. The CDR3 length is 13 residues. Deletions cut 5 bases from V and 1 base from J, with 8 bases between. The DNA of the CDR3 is TGTGCCATCAGTATAGCCCCGAACACTGAAGCTTTCTTT. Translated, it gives CAISIAPNTEAFF.

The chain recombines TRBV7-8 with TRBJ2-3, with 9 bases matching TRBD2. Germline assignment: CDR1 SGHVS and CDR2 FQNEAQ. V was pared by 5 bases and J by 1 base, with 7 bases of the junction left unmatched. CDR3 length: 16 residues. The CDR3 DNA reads TGTGCCAGCAGCCCCCGGGCTAGCGGGGGCACAGATACGCAGTATTTT. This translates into CASSPRASGGTDTQYF.

The CDR3 protein is CASSLGALPQHF. The CDR3, as DNA: TGTGCCAGCAGCTTAGGAGCCTTGCCCCAGCATTTT. The V call is TRBV7-9, the J call TRBJ1-5; no clear D. CDR3 length: 12 amino acids. CDR1 is SEHNR, CDR2 FQNEAQ, per germline (reference sequence). V lost 1 base and J 9 bases, leaving 7 bases between the germline ends. Using reference TRBV7-9 and TRBJ1-5 for the parts outside the CDR3, the full variable domain is DTGVSQNPRHKITKRGQNVTFRCDPISEHNRLYWYRQTLGQGPEFLTYFQNEAQLEKSRLLSDRFSAERPKGSFSTLEIQRTEQGDSAMYLCASSLGALPQHFGDGTRLSIL.

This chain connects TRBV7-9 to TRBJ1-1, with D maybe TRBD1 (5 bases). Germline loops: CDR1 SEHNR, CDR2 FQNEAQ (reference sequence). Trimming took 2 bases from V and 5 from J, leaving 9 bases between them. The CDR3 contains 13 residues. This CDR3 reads CASSLTRGTEAFF. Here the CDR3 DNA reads TGTGCCAGCAGCTTAACGCGGGGGACTGAAGCTTTCTTT.

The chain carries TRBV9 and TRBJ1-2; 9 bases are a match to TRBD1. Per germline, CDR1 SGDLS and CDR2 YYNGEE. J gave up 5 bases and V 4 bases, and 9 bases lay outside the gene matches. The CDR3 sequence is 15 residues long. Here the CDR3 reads CASSLQKTGGYGYTF. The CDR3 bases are TGTGCCAGCAGCCTACAAAAGACAGGGGGTTATGGCTACACCTTC.

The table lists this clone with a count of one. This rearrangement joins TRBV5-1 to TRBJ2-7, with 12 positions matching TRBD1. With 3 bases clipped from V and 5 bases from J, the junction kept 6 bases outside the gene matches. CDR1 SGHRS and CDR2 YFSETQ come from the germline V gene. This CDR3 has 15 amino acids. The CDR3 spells CASSWGTGGLNEQYF. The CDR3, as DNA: TGCGCCAGCAGCTGGGGGACAGGGGGCCTTAACGAGCAGTACTTC. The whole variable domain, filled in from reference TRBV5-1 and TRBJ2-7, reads KAGVTQTPRYLIKTRGQQVTLSCSPISGHRSVSWYQQTPGQGLQFLFEYFSETQRNKGNFPGRFSGRQFSNSRSEMNVSTLELGDSALYLCASSWGTGGLNEQYFGPGTRLTVT.

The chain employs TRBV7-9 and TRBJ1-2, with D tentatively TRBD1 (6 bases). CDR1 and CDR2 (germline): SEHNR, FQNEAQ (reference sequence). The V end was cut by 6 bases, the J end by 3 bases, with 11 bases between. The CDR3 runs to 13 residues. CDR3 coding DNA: TGTGCCAGCAGGCTAGAGGGGGACTATGGCTACACCTTC. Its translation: CASRLEGDYGYTF. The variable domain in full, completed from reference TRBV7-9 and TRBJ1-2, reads DTGVSQNPRHKITKRGQNVTFRCDPISEHNRLYWYRQTLGQGPEFLTYFQNEAQLEKSRLLSDRFSAERPKGSFSTLEIQRTEQGDSAMYLCASRLEGDYGYTFGSGTRLTVV.

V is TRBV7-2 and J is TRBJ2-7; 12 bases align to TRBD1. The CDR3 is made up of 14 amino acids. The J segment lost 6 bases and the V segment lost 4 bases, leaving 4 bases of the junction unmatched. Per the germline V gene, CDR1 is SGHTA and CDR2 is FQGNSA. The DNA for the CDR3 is TGTGCCAGCAGCTACGGGACAGGGGGCCGCGAGCAGTACTTC. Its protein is CASSYGTGGREQYF.

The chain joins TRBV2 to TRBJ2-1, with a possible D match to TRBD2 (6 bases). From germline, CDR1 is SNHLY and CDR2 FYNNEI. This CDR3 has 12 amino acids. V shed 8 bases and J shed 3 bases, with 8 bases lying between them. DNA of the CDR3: TGTGCCAGCGGAGGGGACTACAATGAGCAGTTCTTC. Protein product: CASGGDYNEQFF. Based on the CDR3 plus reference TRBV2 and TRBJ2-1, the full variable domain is EPEVTQTPSHQVTQMGQEVILRCVPISNHLYFYWYRQILGQKVEFLVSFYNNEISEKSEIFDDQFSVERPDGSNFTLKIRSTKLEDSAMYFCASGGDYNEQFFGPGTRLTVL.

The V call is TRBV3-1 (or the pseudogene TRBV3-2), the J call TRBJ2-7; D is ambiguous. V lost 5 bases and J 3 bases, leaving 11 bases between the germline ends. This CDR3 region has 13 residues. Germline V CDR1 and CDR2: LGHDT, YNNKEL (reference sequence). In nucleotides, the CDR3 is TGTGCCAGCAGCTTCTACTACCTCTACGAGCAGTACTTC. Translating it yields CASSFYYLYEQYF.

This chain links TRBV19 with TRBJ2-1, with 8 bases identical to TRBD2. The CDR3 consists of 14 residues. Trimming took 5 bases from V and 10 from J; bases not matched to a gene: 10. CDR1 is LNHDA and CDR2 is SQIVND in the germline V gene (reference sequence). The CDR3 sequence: CASSPSGGLREQFF. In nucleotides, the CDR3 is TGTGCCAGTAGTCCCAGCGGGGGCCTCCGAGAGCAGTTCTTC.

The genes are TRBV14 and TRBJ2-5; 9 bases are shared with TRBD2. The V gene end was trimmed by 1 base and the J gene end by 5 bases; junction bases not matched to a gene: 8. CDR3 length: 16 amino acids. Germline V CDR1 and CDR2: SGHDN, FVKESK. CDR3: CASSQVAGGLGETQYF. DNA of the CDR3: TGTGCCAGCAGCCAAGTGGCGGGGGGGCTCGGGGAGACCCAGTACTTC.

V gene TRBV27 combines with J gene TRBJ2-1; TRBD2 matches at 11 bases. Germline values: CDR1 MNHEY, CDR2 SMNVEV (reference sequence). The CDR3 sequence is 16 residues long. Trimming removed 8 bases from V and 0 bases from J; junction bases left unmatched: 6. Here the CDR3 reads CASWASGGNSYNEQFF. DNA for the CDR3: TGTGCCAGCTGGGCTAGCGGGGGGAACTCCTACAATGAGCAGTTCTTC.

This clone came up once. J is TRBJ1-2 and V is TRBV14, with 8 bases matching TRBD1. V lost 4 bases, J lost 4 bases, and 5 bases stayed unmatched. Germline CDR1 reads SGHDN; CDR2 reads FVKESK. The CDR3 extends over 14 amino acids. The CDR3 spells CASSPGTGPYGYTF. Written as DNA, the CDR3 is TGTGCCAGCAGCCCGGGGACAGGCCCCTATGGCTACACCTTC.

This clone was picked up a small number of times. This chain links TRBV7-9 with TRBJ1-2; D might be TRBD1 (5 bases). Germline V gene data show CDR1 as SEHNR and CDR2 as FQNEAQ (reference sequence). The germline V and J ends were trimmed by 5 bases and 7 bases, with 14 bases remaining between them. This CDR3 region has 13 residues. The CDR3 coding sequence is TGTGCCAGCAGCGCCGACAGTCCCTCTGGCTACACCTTC. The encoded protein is CASSADSPSGYTF.

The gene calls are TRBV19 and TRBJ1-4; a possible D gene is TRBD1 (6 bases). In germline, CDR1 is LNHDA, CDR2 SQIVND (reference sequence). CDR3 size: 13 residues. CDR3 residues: CASRGVTNEKLFF. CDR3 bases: TGTGCGAGCAGGGGAGTGACTAATGAAAAACTGTTTTTT. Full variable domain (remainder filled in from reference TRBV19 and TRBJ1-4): DGGITQSPKYLFRKEGQNVTLSCEQNLNHDAMYWYRQDPGQGLRLIYYSQIVNDFQKGDIAEGYSVSREKKESFPLTVTSAQKNPTAFYLCASRGVTNEKLFFGSGTQLSVL.